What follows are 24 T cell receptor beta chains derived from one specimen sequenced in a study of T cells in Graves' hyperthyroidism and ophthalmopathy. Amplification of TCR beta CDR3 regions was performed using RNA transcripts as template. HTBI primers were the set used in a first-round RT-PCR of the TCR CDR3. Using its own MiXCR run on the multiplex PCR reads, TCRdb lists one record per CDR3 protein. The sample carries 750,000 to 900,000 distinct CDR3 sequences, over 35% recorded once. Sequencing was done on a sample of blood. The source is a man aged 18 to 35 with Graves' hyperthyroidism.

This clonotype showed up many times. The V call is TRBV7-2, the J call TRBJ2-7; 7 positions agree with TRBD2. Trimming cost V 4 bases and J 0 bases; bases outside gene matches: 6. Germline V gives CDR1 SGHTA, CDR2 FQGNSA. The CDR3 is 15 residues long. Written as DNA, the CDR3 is TGTGCCAGCAGCTGGGGGGGTGGCAACTCCTACGAGCAGTACTTC. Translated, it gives CASSWGGGNSYEQYF.

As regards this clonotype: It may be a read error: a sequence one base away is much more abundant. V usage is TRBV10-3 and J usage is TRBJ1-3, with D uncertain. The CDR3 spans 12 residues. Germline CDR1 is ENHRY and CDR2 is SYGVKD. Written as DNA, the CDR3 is TGTGCCCTACTCAGCGAGGGAAACACCGTATATTTT. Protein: CALLSEGNTVYF.

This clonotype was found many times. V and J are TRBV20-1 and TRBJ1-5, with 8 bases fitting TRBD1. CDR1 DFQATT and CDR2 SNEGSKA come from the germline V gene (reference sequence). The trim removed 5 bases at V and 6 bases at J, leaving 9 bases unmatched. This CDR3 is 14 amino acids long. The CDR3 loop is CSADGQGDSQPQHF. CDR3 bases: TGCAGTGCTGACGGACAGGGAGATAGTCAGCCCCAGCATTTT.

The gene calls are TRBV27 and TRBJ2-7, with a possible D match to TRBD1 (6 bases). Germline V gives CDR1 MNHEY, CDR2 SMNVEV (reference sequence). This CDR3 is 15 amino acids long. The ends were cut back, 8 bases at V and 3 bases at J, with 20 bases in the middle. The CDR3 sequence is CASLPTGQLRYEQYF. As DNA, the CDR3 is TGTGCCAGCCTCCCCACGGGACAACTCCGCTACGAGCAGTACTTC.

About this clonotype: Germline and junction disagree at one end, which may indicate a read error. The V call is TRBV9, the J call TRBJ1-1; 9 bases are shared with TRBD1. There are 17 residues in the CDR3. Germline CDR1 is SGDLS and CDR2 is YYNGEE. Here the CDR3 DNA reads TGCGCCAGCAGCCACGACCGCCCGGACAGGGGAAACACTGAAGCTTTCTTT. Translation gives CASSHDRPDRGNTEAFF.

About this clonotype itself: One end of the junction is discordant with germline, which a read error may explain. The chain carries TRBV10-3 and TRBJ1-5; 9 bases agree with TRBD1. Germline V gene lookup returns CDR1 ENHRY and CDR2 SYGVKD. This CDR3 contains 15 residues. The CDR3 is CASSSGTGYSQPQHF. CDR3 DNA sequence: TGTGCCAGCAGTTCTGGGACAGGGTATAGTCAGCCCCAGCATTTT.

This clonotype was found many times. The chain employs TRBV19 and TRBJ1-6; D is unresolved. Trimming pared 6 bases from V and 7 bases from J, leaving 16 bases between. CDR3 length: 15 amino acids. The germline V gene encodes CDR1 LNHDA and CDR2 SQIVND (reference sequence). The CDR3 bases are TGTGCCAGTAGGACCGCTTCGAACGGCAATTCACCCCTCCACTTT. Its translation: CASRTASNGNSPLHF. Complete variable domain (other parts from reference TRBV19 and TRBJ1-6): DGGITQSPKYLFRKEGQNVTLSCEQNLNHDAMYWYRQDPGQGLRLIYYSQIVNDFQKGDIAEGYSVSREKKESFPLTVTSAQKNPTAFYLCASRTASNGNSPLHFGNGTRLTVT.

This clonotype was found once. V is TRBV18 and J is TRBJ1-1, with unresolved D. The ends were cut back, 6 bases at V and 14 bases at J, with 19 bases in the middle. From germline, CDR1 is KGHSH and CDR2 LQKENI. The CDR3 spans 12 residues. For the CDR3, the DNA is TGTGCCAGCTCCATACCTGGAGGGAAGGCCTTCTTT. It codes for CASSIPGGKAFF.

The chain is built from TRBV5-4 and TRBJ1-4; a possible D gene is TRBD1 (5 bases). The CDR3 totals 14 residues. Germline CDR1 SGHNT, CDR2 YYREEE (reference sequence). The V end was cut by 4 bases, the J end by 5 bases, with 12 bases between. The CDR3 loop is CASSHRSGNEKLFF. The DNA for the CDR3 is TGTGCCAGCAGCCACAGGAGCGGGAATGAAAAACTGTTTTTT.

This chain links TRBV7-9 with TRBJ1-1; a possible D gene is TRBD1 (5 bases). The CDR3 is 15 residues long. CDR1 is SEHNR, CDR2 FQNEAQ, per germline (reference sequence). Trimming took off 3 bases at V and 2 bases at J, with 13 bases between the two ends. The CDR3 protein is CASSLPGTENTEAFF. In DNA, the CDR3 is TGTGCCAGCAGCTTGCCCGGGACGGAAAACACTGAAGCTTTCTTT.

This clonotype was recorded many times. CDR3 protein: CSVYRGLNTGELFF. The CDR3 nucleotides are TGCAGCGTCTACAGGGGGCTCAACACCGGGGAGCTGTTTTTT. This chain uses TRBV29-1 with TRBJ2-2, with 9 positions matching TRBD1. V trimming: 6 bases; J trimming: 2 bases; junction bases outside the gene matches: 4. From germline, CDR1 is SQVTM and CDR2 ANQGSEA. The CDR3 is 14 residues long.

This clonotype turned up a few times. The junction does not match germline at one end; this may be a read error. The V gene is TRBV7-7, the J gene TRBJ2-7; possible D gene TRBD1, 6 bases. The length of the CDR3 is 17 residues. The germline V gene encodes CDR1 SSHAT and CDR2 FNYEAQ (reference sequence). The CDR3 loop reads CASSLCQGHFSGYEQYF. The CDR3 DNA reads TGTGCTAGCAGCTTATGTCAGGGGCACTTTTCTGGCTACGAGCAGTACTTC. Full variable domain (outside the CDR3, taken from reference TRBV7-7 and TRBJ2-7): GAGVSQSPRYKVTKRGQDVTLRCDPISSHATLYWYQQALGQGPEFLTYFNYEAQPDKSGLPSDRFSAERPEGSISTLTIQRTEQRDSAMYRCASSLCQGHFSGYEQYFGPGTRLTVT.

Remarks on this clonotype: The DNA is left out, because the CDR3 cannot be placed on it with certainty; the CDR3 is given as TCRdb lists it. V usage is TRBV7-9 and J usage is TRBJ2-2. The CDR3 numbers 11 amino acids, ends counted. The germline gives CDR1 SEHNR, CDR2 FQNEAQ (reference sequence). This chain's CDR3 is CASSSQGSCFF.

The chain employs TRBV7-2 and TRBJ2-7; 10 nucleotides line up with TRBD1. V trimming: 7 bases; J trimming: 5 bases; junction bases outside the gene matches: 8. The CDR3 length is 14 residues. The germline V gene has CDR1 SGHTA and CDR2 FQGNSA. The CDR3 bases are TGTGCCAGCACCCCAGGACAGGGGGTGGACGAGCAGTACTTC. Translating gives CASTPGQGVDEQYF.

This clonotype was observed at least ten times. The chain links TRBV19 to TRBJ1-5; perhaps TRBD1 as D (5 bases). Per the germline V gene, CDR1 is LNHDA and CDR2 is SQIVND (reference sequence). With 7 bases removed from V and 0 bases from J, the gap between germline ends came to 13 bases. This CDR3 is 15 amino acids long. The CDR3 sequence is CASTQGEHSNQPQHF. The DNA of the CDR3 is TGTGCCAGTACCCAGGGAGAACATAGCAATCAGCCCCAGCATTTT.

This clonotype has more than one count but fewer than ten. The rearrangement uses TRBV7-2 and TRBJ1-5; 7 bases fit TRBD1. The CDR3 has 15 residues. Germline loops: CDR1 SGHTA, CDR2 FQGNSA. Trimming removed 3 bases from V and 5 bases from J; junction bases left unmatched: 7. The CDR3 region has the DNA TGTGCCAGCAGCTTGGGAGGACAGGATCATCAGCCCCAGCATTTT. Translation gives CASSLGGQDHQPQHF.

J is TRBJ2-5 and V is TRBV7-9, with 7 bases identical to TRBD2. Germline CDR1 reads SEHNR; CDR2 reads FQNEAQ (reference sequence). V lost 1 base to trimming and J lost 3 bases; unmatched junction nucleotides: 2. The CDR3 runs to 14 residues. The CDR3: CASSLVGGKETQYF. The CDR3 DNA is TGTGCCAGCAGCTTAGTGGGGGGGAAAGAGACCCAGTACTTC.

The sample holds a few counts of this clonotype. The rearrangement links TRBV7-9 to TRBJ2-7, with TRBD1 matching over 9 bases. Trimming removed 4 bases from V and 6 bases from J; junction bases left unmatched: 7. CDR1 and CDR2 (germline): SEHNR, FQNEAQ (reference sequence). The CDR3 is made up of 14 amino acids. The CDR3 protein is CASSSPGQGREQYF. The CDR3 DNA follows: TGTGCCAGCAGCTCACCGGGACAGGGACGCGAGCAGTACTTC.

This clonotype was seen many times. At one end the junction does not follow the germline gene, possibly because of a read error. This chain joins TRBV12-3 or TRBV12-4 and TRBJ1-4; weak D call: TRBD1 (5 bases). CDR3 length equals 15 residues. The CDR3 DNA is TGTGCCAGCAGCTTAGCGGGGGGAACTAATGAAAAACTGTTTTTT. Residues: CASSLAGGTNEKLFF.

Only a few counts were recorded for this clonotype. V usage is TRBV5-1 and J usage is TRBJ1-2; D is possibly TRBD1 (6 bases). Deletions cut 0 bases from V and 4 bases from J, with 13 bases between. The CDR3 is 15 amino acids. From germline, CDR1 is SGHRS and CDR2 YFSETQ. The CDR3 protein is CASSLGTAKSYGYTF. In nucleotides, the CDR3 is TGCGCCAGCAGCTTGGGGACAGCTAAATCCTATGGCTACACCTTC.

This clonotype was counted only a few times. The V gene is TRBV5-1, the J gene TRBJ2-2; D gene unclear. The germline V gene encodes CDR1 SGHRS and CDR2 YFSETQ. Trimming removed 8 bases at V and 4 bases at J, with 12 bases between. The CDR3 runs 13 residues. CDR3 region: CARFPPSTGELFF. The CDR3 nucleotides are TGCGCCAGATTCCCTCCTTCCACCGGGGAGCTGTTTTTT.

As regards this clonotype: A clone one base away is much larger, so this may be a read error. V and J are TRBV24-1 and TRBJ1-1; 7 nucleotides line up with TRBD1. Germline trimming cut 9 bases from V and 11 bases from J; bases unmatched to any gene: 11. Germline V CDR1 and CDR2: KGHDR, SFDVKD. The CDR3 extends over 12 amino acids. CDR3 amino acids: CATSEPGQTAFF. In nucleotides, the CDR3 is TGTGCCACCTCTGAGCCGGGACAGACGGCTTTCTTT.

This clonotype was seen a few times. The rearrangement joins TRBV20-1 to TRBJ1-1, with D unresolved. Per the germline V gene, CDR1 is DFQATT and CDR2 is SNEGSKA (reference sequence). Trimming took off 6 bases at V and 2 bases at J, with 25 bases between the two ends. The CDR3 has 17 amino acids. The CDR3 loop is CSAETSTSWAPNTEAFF. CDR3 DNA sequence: TGCAGTGCCGAAACTTCGACATCCTGGGCCCCAAACACTGAAGCTTTCTTT.

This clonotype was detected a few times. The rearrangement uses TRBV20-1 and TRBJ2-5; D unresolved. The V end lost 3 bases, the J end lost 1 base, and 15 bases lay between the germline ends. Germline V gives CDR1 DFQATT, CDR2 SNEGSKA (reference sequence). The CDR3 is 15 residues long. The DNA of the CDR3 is TGCAGTGCTAGTGAGGACGACAACTTCCAAGAGACCCAGTACTTC. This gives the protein CSASEDDNFQETQYF.